This TCR beta chain was identified during a study of T cell responses to AZD1222 COVID-19 vaccine. The data were produced by immunoSEQ multiplex PCR, yet TCRdb's version contains in-frame clones alone and is incomplete. Among about 180,000 clones listed, 88% were seen once. Germline CDR1 is MNHEY and CDR2 is SVGAGI. V lost 9 bases and J 0 bases, leaving 12 bases between the germline ends. The CDR3 is 15 amino acids. This material consisted of peripheral blood, taken on day 0 of AZD1222 vaccination. This receptor was obtained from an adult in good health. V and J are TRBV6-5 and TRBJ2-6; D is perhaps TRBD2 (5 bases). The CDR3 is CASRGRGSGANVLTF. DNA for the CDR3: TGTGCCAGTCGGGGTCGTGGCTCTGGGGCCAACGTCCTGACTTTC.